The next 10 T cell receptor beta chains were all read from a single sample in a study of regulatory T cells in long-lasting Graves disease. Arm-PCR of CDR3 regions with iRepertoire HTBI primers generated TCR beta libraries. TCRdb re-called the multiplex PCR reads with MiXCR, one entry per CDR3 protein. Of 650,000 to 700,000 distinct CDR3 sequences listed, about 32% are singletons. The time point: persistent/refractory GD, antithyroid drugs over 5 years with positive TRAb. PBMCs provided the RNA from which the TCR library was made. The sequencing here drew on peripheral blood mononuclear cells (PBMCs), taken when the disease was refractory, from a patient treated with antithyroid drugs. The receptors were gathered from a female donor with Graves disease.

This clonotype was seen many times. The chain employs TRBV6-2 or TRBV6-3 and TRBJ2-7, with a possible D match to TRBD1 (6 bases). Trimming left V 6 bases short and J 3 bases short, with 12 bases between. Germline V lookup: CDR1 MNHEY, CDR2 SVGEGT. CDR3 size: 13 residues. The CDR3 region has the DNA TGTGCCAGCAGAAGACAGGCCCACTACGAGCAGTACTTC. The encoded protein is CASRRQAHYEQYF.

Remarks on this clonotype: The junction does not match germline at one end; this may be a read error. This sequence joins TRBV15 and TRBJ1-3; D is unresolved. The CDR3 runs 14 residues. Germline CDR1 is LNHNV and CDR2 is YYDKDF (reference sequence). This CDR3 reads CATSRVREGSTIYF. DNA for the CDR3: TGTGCCACCAGCAGGGTCCGGGAAGGAAGCACCATATATTTT.

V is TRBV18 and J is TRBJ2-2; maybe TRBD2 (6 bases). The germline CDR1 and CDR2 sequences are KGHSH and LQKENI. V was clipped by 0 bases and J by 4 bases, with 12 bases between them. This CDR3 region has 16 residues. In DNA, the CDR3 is TGTGCCAGCTCACCACCGGGACTCCACTTCACCGGGGAGCTGTTTTTT. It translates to CASSPPGLHFTGELFF.

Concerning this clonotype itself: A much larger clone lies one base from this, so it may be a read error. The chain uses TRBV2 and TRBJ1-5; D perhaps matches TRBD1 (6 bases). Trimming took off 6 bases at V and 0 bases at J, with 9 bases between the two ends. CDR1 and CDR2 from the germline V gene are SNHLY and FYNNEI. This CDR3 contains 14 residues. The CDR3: CASRDSYSNQPQHF. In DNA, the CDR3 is TGTGCCAGCAGGGACAGTTATAGCAATCAGCCCCAGCATTTT.

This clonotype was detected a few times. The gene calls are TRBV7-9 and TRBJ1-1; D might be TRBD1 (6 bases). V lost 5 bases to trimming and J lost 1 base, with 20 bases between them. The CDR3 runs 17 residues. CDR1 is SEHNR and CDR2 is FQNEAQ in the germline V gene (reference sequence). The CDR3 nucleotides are TGTGCCAGCAGCGGGGTAGTTGGGGGCATGGGGAACACTGAAGCTTTCTTT. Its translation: CASSGVVGGMGNTEAFF.

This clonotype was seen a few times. The CDR3 is CASSGNSNQPQHF. CDR3 nucleotide sequence: TGTGCCAGCTCGGGTAATAGCAATCAGCCCCAGCATTTT. V usage is TRBV12-3 or TRBV12-4 and J usage is TRBJ1-5; D is unclear. The V end was cut by 8 bases, the J end by 0 bases, with 8 bases between. The CDR3 spans 13 residues.

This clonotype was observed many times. Written as DNA, the CDR3 is TGTGCCTGCTCGAGGGACGAGCAGTACTTC. Translated: CACSRDEQYF. This chain joins TRBV2 and TRBJ2-7; D perhaps matches TRBD2 (5 bases). CDR3 length equals 10 residues. Germline CDR1 is SNHLY and CDR2 is FYNNEI. Trimming left V 11 bases short and J 5 bases short, with 10 bases between.

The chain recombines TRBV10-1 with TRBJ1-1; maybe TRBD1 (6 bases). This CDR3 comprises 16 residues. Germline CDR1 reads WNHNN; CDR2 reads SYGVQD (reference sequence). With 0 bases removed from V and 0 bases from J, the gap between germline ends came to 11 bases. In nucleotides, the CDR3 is TGCGCCAGCAGTGAGTCGCGGACAGCTATGAACACTGAAGCTTTCTTT. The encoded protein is CASSESRTAMNTEAFF.

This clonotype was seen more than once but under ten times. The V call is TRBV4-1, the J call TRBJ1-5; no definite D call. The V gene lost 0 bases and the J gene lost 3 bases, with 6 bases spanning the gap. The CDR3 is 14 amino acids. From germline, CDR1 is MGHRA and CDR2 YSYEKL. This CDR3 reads CASSQDSNNQPQHF. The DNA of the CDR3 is TGCGCCAGCAGCCAAGACTCAAACAATCAGCCCCAGCATTTT.

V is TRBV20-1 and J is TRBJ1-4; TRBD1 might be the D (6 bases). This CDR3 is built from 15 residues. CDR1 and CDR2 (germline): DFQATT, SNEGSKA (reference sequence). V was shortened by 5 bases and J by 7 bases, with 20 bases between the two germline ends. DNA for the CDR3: TGCAGTGCTCCGACTTTTGGGGGGGCAGGTGAAAAACTGTTTTTT. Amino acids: CSAPTFGGAGEKLFF.